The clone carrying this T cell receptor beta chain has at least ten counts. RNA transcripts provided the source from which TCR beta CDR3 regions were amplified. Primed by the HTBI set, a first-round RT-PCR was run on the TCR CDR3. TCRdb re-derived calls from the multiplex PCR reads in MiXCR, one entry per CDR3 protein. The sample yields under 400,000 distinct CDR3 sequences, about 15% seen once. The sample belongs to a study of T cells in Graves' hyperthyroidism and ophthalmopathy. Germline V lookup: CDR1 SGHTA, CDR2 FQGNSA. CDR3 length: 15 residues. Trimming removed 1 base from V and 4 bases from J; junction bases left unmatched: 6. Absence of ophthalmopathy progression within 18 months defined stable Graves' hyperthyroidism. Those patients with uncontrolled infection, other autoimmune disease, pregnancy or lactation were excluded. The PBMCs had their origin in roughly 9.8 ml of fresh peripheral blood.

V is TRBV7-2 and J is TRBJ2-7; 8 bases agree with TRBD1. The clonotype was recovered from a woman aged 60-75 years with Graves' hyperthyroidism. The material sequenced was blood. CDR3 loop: CASSLGQGARYEQYF. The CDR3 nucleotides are TGTGCCAGCAGCTTAGGGCAGGGGGCGCGGTACGAGCAGTACTTC. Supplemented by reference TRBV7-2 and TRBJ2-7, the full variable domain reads GAGVSQSPSNKVTEKGKDVELRCDPISGHTALYWYRQSLGQGLEFLIYFQGNSAPDKSGLPSDRFSAERTGGSVSTLTIQRTQQEDSAVYLCASSLGQGARYEQYFGPGTRLTVT.